The entry below gives a single TCR beta chain sequence along with its context. These data originate in a study of blood T cell repertoires in COVID-19. In the study overall: COVID-19 samples, acute and convalescent, were from the United States, Italy and Spain.

In the original workflow: Counts of nucleated cells, estimated from reference gene primer amplification, were obtained. The protocol was immunoSEQ multiplex PCR, while the TCRdb copy is restricted to in-frame clones and leaves out a portion. Clone size and the V and J calls come from that table; the DNA yielded D and trimming. The profile shows 150,000 to 200,000 clones, 82% of them singletons. V was pared by 0 bases and J by 7 bases, with 10 bases between. The length of the CDR3 is 13 residues. Germline assignment: CDR1 GTSNPN and CDR2 SVGIG (reference sequence). The clonotype was recovered from a woman aged 70-85 years with acute or convalescent COVID-19. V and J are TRBV30 and TRBJ1-3; D perhaps matches TRBD1 (5 bases). The sample consisted of peripheral blood. The CDR3 reads CAWSVSRANTIYF. The CDR3 DNA follows: TGTGCCTGGAGTGTATCCAGGGCGAACACCATATATTTT.